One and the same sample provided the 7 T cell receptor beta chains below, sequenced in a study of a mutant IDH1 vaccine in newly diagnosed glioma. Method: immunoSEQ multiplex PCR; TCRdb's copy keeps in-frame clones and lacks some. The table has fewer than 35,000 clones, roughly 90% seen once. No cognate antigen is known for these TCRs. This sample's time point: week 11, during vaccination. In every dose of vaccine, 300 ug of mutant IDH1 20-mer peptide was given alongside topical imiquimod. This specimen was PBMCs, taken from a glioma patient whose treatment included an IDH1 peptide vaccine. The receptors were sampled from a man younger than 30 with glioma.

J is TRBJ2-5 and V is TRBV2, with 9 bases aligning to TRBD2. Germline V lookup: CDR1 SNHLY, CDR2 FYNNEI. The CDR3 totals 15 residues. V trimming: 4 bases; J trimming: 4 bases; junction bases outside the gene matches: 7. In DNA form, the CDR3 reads TGTGCCAGCAGTGGGATAGCGGGAGTAGGAGAGACCCAGTACTTC. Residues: CASSGIAGVGETQYF.

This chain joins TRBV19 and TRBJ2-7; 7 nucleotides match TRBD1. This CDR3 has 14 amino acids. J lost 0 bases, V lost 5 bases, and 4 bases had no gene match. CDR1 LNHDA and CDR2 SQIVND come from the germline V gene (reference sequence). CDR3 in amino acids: CASSPDRASYEQYF. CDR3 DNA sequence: TGTGCCAGTAGTCCTGACAGGGCCTCCTACGAGCAGTACTTC.

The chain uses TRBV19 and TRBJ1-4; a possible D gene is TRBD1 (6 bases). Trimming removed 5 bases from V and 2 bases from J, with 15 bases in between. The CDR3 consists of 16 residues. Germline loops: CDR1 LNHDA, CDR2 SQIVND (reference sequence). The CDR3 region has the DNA TGTGCCAGTAGTGACCTCGGGGGCCCTACTAATGAAAAACTGTTTTTT. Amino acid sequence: CASSDLGGPTNEKLFF. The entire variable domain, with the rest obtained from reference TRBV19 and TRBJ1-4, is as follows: DGGITQSPKYLFRKEGQNVTLSCEQNLNHDAMYWYRQDPGQGLRLIYYSQIVNDFQKGDIAEGYSVSREKKESFPLTVTSAQKNPTAFYLCASSDLGGPTNEKLFFGSGTQLSVL.

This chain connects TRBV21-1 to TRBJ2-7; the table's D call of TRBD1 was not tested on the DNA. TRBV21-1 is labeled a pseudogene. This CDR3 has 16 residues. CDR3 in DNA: TGTGCCAGCAGCGACCAACCCCTGGGGCAGAACTACGAGCAGTACTTC. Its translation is CASSDQPLGQNYEQYF.

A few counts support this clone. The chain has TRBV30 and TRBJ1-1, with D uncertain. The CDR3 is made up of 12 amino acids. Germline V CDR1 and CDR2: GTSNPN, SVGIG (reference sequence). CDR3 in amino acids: CASDGLNTEAFF. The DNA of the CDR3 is TGTGCTTCTGATGGGCTGAACACTGAAGCTTTCTTT.

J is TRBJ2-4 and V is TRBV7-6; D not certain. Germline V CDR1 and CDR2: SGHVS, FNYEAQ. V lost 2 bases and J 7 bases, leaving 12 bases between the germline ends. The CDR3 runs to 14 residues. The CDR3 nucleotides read TGTGCCAGCAGCTTAAACCCGGGCCTGAACATTCAGTACTTC. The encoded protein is CASSLNPGLNIQYF.

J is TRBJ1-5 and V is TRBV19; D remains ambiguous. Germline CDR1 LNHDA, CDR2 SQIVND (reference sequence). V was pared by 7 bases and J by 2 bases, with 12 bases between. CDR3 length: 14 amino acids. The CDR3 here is CASTAPGGNQPQHF. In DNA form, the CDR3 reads TGTGCCAGTACCGCACCGGGTGGCAATCAGCCCCAGCATTTT.